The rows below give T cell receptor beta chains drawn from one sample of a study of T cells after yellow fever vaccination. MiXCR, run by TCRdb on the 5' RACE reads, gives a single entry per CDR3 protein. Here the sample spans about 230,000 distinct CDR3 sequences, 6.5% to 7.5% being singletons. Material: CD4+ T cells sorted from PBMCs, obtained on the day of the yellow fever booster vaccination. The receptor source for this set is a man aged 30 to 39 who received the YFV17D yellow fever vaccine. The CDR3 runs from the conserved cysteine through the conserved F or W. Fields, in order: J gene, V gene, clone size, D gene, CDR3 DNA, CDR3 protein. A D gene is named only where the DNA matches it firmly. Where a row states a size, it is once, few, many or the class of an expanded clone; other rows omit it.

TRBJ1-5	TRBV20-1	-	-	TGCAGTGCCTCAGATCAGCCCCAGCATTTT	CSASDQPQHF
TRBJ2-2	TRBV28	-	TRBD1	TGTGCCATAGACAGGGTGGGCCAAACCGGGGAGCTGTTTTTT	CAIDRVGQTGELFF
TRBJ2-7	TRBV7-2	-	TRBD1	TGTGCCAGCAGCTTTCCCGGGACAGGGGACGAGCAGTACTTC	CASSFPGTGDEQYF
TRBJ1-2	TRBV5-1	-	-	TGCGCCAGCAGCTTGGGAGGGCAGGAATACGGCTACACCTTC	CASSLGGQEYGYTF
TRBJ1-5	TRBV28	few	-	TGTGCCAGCATAACTAGCAATCAGCCCCAGCATTTT	CASITSNQPQHF
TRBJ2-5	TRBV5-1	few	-	TGCGCCAGCAGCTTGGGGGTGGTCCAAGAGACCCAGTACTTC	CASSLGVVQETQYF
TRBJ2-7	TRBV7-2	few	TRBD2	TGTGCCAGCAGCCCCGGGACTAGCGGGAGATACGAGCAGTACTTC	CASSPGTSGRYEQYF
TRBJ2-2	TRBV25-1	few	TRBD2	TGTGCCAGACGGGGTTTGCGGGAGCTCGGGGAGCTGTTTTTT	CARRGLRELGELFF
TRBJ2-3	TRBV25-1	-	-	TGTGCCAGCAGCCTAACCGGGGCAGTTAGCACAGATACGCAGTATTTT	CASSLTGAVSTDTQYF
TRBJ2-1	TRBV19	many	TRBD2	TGTGCCAGTAGTATATCCGGGAGGGCCCGGAATGAGCAGTTCTTC	CASSISGRARNEQFF
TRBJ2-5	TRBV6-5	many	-	TGTGCCAGCAGTTACAGGGAAGGAGAGACCCAGTACTTC	CASSYREGETQYF
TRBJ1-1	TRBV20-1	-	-	TGCAGTGTTCCCCCCGGGAGCACTGAAGCTTTCTTT	CSVPPGSTEAFF
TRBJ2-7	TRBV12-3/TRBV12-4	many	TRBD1	TGTGCCAGCACCAAATCGGACAGGCAGGTGCAGTACTTC	CASTKSDRQVQYF
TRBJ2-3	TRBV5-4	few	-	TGTGCCAGCAGCTCTCTAAAGGATACGCAGTATTTT	CASSSLKDTQYF
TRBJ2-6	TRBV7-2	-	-	TGTGCCAGCAGCTTCAGACCCTCTGGGGCCAACGTCCTGACTTTC	CASSFRPSGANVLTF
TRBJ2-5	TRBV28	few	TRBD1	TGTGCCGCCAGCGTGGGGGACAGGAAGGAAAAGTACTTC	CAASVGDRKEKYF
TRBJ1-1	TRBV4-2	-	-	TGTGCCAGCAGCCTAGGAGGTTCGGCTGAAGCTTTCTTT	CASSLGGSAEAFF
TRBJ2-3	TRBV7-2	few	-	TGTGCCAGCAGCCCCTTAGATAGAAATACGCAGTATTTT	CASSPLDRNTQYF
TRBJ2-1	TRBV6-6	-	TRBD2	TGTGCCAGCAGTCAACGGGAGGCGTTCTTC	CASSQREAFF
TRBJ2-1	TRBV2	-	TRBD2	TGTGCCAGCAGTGGGCGTCTAGCGGGCTACAATGAGCAGTTCTTC	CASSGRLAGYNEQFF
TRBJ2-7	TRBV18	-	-	TGTGCCAGCTCACCATTGAACTTATACGAGCAGTACTTC	CASSPLNLYEQYF
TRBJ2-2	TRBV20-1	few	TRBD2	TGCAGTGCTAGGACCCTCGCGGGAGGATTCACCGGGGAGCTGTTTTTT	CSARTLAGGFTGELFF
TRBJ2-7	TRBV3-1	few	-	TGTGCCAGCAGTCCTGGAGGGTGGCACGAGCAGTACTTC	CASSPGGWHEQYF
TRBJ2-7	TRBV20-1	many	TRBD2	TGCAGTGCTTCCGGGACTAGCGGGAGGGCCTACGAGCAGTACTTC	CSASGTSGRAYEQYF
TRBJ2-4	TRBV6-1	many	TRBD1	TGTGCCAGCAGCCCAACTCCGGGACAGGCCAAAAACATTCAGTACTTC	CASSPTPGQAKNIQYF
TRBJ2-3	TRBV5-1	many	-	TGCGCCAGCAGCTCAACGCGGAGAAATACGCAGTATTTT	CASSSTRRNTQYF
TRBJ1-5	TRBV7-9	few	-	TGTGCCAGCAGCTTATCAGGCTCGGGGAGGAATCAGCCCCAGCATTTT	CASSLSGSGRNQPQHF
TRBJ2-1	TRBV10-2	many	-	TGCGCCAGCAGTGTGGGACGACTCTACAATGAGCAGTTCTTC	CASSVGRLYNEQFF
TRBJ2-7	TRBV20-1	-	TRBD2	TGCAGTGCTGGAGGGACTAGCGATGAGCAGTACTTC	CSAGGTSDEQYF
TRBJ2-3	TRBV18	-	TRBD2	TGTGCCAGCTCACCAGAAGTATGGAGTAGCGGGTATACAGATACGCAGTATTTT	CASSPEVWSSGYTDTQYF
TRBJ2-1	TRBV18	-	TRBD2	TGTGCCAGCTCACCGCTCCCCAGCGGGAGAGGGGATGAGCAGTTCTTC	CASSPLPSGRGDEQFF
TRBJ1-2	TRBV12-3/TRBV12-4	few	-	TGTGCCAGCAGCCTAGGGGTGGCGAATGGCTACACCTTC	CASSLGVANGYTF
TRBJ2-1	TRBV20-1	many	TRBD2	TGCAGTGCTAGCCGCCAGACTAGCGGAAATGAGCAGTTCTTC	CSASRQTSGNEQFF
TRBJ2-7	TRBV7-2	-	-	TGTGCCAGCAGTCCTCTCATGGGAGAGCAGTACTTC	CASSPLMGEQYF
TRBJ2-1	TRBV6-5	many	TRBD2	TGTGCCAGCAGTTACGCGGGAGACGGCGGGAATGAGCAGTTCTTC	CASSYAGDGGNEQFF
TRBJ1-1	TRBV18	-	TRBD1	TGTGCCAGCTCACCAGAACAGGGGATGAACACTGAAGCTTTCTTT	CASSPEQGMNTEAFF
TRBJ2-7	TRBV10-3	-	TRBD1	TGTGCCATCAGTGAGTCGGGACAGGGGAACTCCTACGAGCAGTACTTC	CAISESGQGNSYEQYF
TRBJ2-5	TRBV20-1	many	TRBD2	TGCAGTGCTATCGTGGGGACCGGGACTAGCGGTCTCCAAGAGACCCAGTACTTC	CSAIVGTGTSGLQETQYF
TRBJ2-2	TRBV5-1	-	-	TGCGCCAGCAGCTTCGCGCAGGTGAACACCGGGGAGCTGTTTTTT	CASSFAQVNTGELFF
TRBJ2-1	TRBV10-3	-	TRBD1	TGTGCCATCAAGGGGGGACAGGGATTCTACAATGAGCAGTTCTTC	CAIKGGQGFYNEQFF